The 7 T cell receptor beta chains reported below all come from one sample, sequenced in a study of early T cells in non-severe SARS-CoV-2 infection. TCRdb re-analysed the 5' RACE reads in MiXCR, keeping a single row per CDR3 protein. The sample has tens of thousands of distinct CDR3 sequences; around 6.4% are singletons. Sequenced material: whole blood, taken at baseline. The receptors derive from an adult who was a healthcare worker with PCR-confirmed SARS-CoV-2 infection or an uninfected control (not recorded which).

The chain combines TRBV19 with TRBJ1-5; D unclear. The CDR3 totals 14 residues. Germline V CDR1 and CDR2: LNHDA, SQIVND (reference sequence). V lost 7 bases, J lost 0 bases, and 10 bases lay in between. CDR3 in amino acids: CASNNRASNQPQHF. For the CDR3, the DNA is TGTGCCAGTAATAATCGGGCTAGCAATCAGCCCCAGCATTTT.

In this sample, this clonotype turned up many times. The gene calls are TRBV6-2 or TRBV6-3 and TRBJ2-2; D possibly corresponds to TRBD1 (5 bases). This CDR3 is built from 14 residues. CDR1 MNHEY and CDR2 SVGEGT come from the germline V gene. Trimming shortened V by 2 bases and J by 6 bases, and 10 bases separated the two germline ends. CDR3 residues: CASSYTRVAGELFF. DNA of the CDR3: TGTGCCAGCAGTTACACCAGGGTCGCCGGGGAGCTGTTTTTT.

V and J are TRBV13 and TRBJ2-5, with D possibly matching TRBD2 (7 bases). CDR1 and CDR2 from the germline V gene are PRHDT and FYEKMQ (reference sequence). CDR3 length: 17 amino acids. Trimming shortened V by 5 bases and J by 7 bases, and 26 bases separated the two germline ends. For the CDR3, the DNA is TGTGCCAGCAGCCCATCCGGGGGGCCCAGCAGGCCAGGGACCCAGTACTTC. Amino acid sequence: CASSPSGGPSRPGTQYF.

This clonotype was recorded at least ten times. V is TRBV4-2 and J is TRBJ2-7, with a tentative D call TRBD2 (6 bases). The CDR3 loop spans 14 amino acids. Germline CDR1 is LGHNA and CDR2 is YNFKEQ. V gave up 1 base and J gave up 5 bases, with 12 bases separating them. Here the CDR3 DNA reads TGTGCCAGCAGCCAAGGGGAGGCGGGCCACGAGCAGTACTTC. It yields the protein CASSQGEAGHEQYF.

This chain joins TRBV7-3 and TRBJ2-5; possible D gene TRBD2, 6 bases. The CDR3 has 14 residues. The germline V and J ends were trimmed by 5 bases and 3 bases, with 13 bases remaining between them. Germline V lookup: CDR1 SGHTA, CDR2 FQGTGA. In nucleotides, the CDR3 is TGTGCCAGCAGCGCCTCCGGCGGGAAAGAGACCCAGTACTTC. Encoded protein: CASSASGGKETQYF.

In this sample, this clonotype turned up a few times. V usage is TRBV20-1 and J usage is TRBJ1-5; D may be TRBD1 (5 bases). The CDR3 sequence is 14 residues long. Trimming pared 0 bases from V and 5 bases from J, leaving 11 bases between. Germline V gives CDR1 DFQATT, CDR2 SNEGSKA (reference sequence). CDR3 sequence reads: CSARDQGSHQPQHF. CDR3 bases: TGCAGTGCTAGAGATCAGGGCAGCCATCAGCCCCAGCATTTT.

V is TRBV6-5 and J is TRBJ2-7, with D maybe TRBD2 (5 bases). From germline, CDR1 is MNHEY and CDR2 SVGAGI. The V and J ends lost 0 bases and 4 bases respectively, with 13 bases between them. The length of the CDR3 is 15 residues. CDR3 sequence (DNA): TGTGCCAGCAGTTACTCGATTACTAGTAGGTACGAGCAGTACTTC. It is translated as CASSYSITSRYEQYF.